A selection of T cell receptor beta chains follows, all from one sample in a study of blood T cells in healthy people across ages. TCRdb recomputed calls from the 5' RACE reads with MiXCR, one row per CDR3 protein. The sample has fewer than 900,000 distinct CDR3 sequences, 45% to 50% seen once. The source material was blood. These receptors were collected from a woman aged 55-69 years in good health. Each CDR3 is given with its conserved first and last residue. The D gene is left open where the match is weak. Clone size, where shown, is once, few, many, or a class for clones that have expanded.

J gene	V gene	D gene	clone size	CDR3 protein	CDR3 DNA
TRBJ1-1	TRBV4-2	.	.	CASSRWTTVNTEAFF	TGTGCCAGCAGCCGATGGACGACGGTGAACACTGAAGCTTTCTTT
TRBJ2-7	TRBV6-2/TRBV6-3	.	.	CATQDTSYEQYF	TGTGCCACCCAGGACACGTCCTACGAGCAGTACTTC
TRBJ2-4	TRBV7-9	TRBD1	once	CASSPTGTAGNIQYF	TGTGCCAGCAGCCCCACGGGGACAGCCGGAAACATTCAGTACTTC
TRBJ2-1	TRBV19	TRBD2	.	CASSMGWGSGSFDEQFF	TGTGCCAGTAGTATGGGATGGGGTAGCGGGAGTTTCGATGAGCAGTTCTTC
TRBJ1-5	TRBV12-3/TRBV12-4	.	.	CASSLAHGNQPQHF	TGTGCCAGCAGTTTAGCTCATGGCAATCAGCCCCAGCATTTT
TRBJ2-1	TRBV12-3/TRBV12-4	TRBD2	.	CASSSASGRAYNEQFF	TGTGCCAGCAGTTCTGCTAGCGGGAGGGCCTACAATGAGCAGTTCTTC
TRBJ2-7	TRBV29-1	.	.	CSVEGGTPYEQYF	TGCAGCGTTGAAGGGGGGACCCCCTACGAGCAGTACTTC
TRBJ2-3	TRBV20-1	TRBD2	.	CSAPGLAGGLADTQYF	TGCAGTGCTCCGGGACTAGCGGGAGGCCTAGCAGATACGCAGTATTTT
TRBJ2-1	TRBV10-3	.	.	CAISDPTQGGNEQFF	TGTGCCATCAGTGACCCGACGCAAGGGGGCAATGAGCAGTTCTTC
TRBJ1-1	TRBV3-1	.	few	CASSREQLNTEAFF	TGTGCCAGCAGCAGGGAACAGTTGAACACTGAAGCTTTCTTT
TRBJ1-6	TRBV10-3	TRBD1	few	CAISRDRGVSPLHF	TGTGCCATCAGCCGGGACAGGGGTGTTTCACCCCTCCACTTT
TRBJ2-7	TRBV6-2/TRBV6-3	TRBD2	few	CASSYRASGSYEQYF	TGTGCCAGCAGCTACCGGGCTAGCGGGAGCTACGAGCAGTACTTC
TRBJ1-1	TRBV29-1	.	few	CSVVDTTAFF	TGCAGCGTTGTGGACACCACGGCTTTCTTT
TRBJ2-5	TRBV2	.	once	CASRSTGHEQNF	TGTGCCAGCAGATCCACAGGGCACGAGCAGAACTTC
TRBJ1-2	TRBV12-3/TRBV12-4	.	.	CASSPFWTVTF	TGTGCCAGCAGCCCCTTTTGGACAGTCACCTTC
TRBJ2-2	TRBV11-1	.	.	CASSLRVVDTGELFF	TGTGCCAGCAGCTTAAGGGTTGTGGACACCGGGGAGCTGTTTTTT
TRBJ2-5	TRBV4-2	TRBD2	few	CASSPLFDSGGQETQYF	TGTGCCAGCAGCCCCCTCTTTGATAGCGGGGGGCAAGAGACCCAGTACTTC
TRBJ2-4	TRBV6-2/TRBV6-3	TRBD1	.	CASRLLGDRNIQYF	TGTGCCAGCAGGTTACTCGGGGACAGAAACATTCAGTACTTC
TRBJ1-2	TRBV7-9	.	.	CASSLGRAGTNYGYTF	TGTGCCAGCAGCTTAGGAAGGGCAGGCACCAACTATGGCTACACCTTC